A single sample gave rise to the 25 T cell receptor beta chains below, sequenced in a study of OX40 agonist ivuxolimab in advanced cancers. TCRdb's copy holds only in-frame clones and misses some; the assay was immunoSEQ multiplex PCR. Of 20,000 to 25,000 clones in the sample, about 80% are singletons; the top ten hold around 24%. The specimen comprised CD4+ or CD8+ T cells sorted from blood, sampled in a trial of the OX40 agonist ivuxolimab. The receptors stem from an adult with an advanced solid tumor such as melanoma, head and neck, liver or kidney cancer.

The V and J genes are TRBV7-8 and TRBJ2-2, with D unclear. Germline V gene lookup returns CDR1 SGHVS and CDR2 FQNEAQ. This CDR3 is built from 15 residues. Trimming took off 2 bases at V and 10 bases at J, with 17 bases between the two ends. The CDR3 protein is CASSLTVLTVEELFF. The CDR3 DNA is TGTGCCAGCAGCTTAACGGTCCTTACCGTAGAGGAGCTGTTTTTT.

This clone appeared a few times. The chain recombines TRBV4-3 with TRBJ1-1; no firm D call. The CDR3 is 14 amino acids. Trimming took off 4 bases at V and 8 bases at J, with 17 bases between the two ends. Germline assignment: CDR1 LGHNA and CDR2 YSLEER. In DNA, the CDR3 is TGCGCCAGCAGCCCTGGCACGGTCTCTGGAGAAGCTTTCTTT. Protein sequence: CASSPGTVSGEAFF.

This clone was seen a single time. The chain links TRBV29-1 to TRBJ1-2; TRBD1 matches at 8 bases. V dropped 0 bases and J dropped 10; count of bases not matched to a gene: 4. The CDR3 is made up of 12 amino acids. The germline CDR1 and CDR2 sequences are SQVTM and ANQGSEA. CDR3 DNA sequence: TGCAGCGTTGAAGAACAGGGGGTAGACTACACCTTC. Its protein is CSVEEQGVDYTF.

The chain combines TRBV7-9 with TRBJ2-5; 10 nucleotides align to TRBD1. CDR3 length: 15 amino acids. From germline, CDR1 is SEHNR and CDR2 FQNEAQ (reference sequence). Trimming cost V 5 bases and J 5 bases; bases outside gene matches: 8. The CDR3: CASSPRQGAWETQYF. CDR3 nucleotides: TGTGCCAGCAGCCCCCGACAGGGGGCCTGGGAGACCCAGTACTTC.

The genes are TRBV27 and TRBJ2-3; D may be TRBD2 (6 bases). The CDR3 is made up of 15 amino acids. Germline CDR1 and CDR2: MNHEY and SMNVEV (reference sequence). V was clipped by 3 bases and J by 2 bases, with 12 bases between them. The DNA of the CDR3 is TGTGCCAGCAGTTTGGTAGCGGTGCTCACAGATACGCAGTATTTT. Its protein product is CASSLVAVLTDTQYF.

This chain joins TRBV6-6 and TRBJ1-1; 7 nucleotides match TRBD1. The trim removed 0 bases at V and 13 bases at J, leaving 14 bases unmatched. CDR1 and CDR2 (germline): MNHNY, SVGAGI (reference sequence). The CDR3 runs 15 residues. The CDR3 loop reads CASSYSTGIGIHGFF. Written as DNA, the CDR3 is TGTGCCAGCAGTTACTCGACAGGGATCGGAATACACGGTTTCTTT.

V usage is TRBV27 and J usage is TRBJ2-2, with 7 bases lining up with TRBD2. V lost 3 bases to trimming and J lost 7 bases; unmatched junction nucleotides: 5. Germline assignment: CDR1 MNHEY and CDR2 SMNVEV (reference sequence). The CDR3 spans 14 residues. The chain's CDR3 is CASSLGGGVGELFF. The CDR3 DNA reads as TGTGCCAGCAGTTTGGGCGGGGGAGTCGGGGAGCTGTTTTTT.

This chain uses TRBV29-1 with TRBJ2-3; a possible D gene is TRBD1 (6 bases). Trimming left V 3 bases short and J 0 bases short, with 10 bases between. Germline CDR1 reads SQVTM; CDR2 reads ANQGSEA. CDR3 length: 14 amino acids. The chain's CDR3 is CSVEGHVSTDTQYF. CDR3 coding DNA: TGCAGCGTTGAGGGACACGTCAGCACAGATACGCAGTATTTT.

This clone was counted a single time. The chain combines TRBV2 with TRBJ2-7; D tentatively reads TRBD1 or TRBD2 (5 bases each). CDR1 SNHLY and CDR2 FYNNEI come from the germline V gene. V shed 6 bases and J shed 0 bases, with 15 bases lying between them. The CDR3 length is 15 residues. CDR3 sequence: CASRRGLGSSYEQYF. The CDR3 DNA reads as TGTGCCAGCAGGAGGGGATTGGGGAGCTCCTACGAGCAGTACTTC.

This clone was detected a few times. The V and J genes are TRBV2 and TRBJ1-1; no firm D call. Germline V lookup: CDR1 SNHLY, CDR2 FYNNEI. Trimming left V 2 bases short and J 0 bases short, with 4 bases between. This CDR3 has 13 residues. CDR3 in DNA: TGTGCCAGCAGTGAATTGGTGAACACTGAAGCTTTCTTT. It translates to CASSELVNTEAFF.

For this clone: Relative to the germline gene, one junction end is altered; a read error may explain this. The J gene is TRBJ2-3, the V gene TRBV29-1, with 10 nucleotides matching TRBD1. Germline CDR1 is SQVTM and CDR2 is ANQGSEA. The CDR3 has 14 amino acids. CDR3 in amino acids: CSVRTGGKADMQYF. The CDR3 nucleotides read TGCAGCGTTCGGACAGGGGGGAAGGCAGATATGCAGTATTTT.

J is TRBJ1-3 and V is TRBV7-9; no definite D call. Germline loops: CDR1 SEHNR, CDR2 FQNEAQ (reference sequence). The CDR3 runs 9 residues. Deletions cut 11 bases from V and 3 bases from J, with 2 bases between. CDR3 in amino acids: CALGNTIYF. CDR3 bases: TGTGCCCTTGGAAACACCATATATTTT.

Of note for this clone: This may be a read error, as it is one base from a much larger clone. The V call is TRBV25-1, the J call TRBJ1-3; maybe TRBD1 (5 bases). This CDR3 contains 13 residues. The germline V gene has CDR1 MGHDK and CDR2 SYGVNS. V shed 7 bases and J shed 2 bases, with 9 bases lying between them. The chain's CDR3 is CASIPGPGNTIYF. CDR3 in DNA: TGTGCCAGCATTCCAGGGCCTGGAAACACCATATATTTT.

This chain uses TRBV6-5 with TRBJ2-2; 8 bases agree with TRBD2. Trimming at V came to 4 bases and at J to 7 bases, leaving 11 bases not matched to a gene. Germline CDR1 MNHEY, CDR2 SVGAGI. The CDR3 runs to 16 residues. The CDR3 is CASSSRQRGKGGELFF. Here the CDR3 DNA reads TGTGCCAGCAGTTCGAGGCAGCGGGGGAAGGGCGGGGAGCTGTTTTTT.

This sequence joins TRBV29-1 and TRBJ2-6; 8 bases line up with TRBD2. J gave up 2 bases and V 4 bases, and 19 bases lay outside the gene matches. The CDR3 sequence is 20 residues long. Germline values: CDR1 SQVTM, CDR2 ANQGSEA. The CDR3 sequence is CSVAGGLNEGRSPGANVLTF. CDR3 bases: TGCAGCGTTGCGGGAGGGTTAAATGAGGGGCGCAGCCCTGGGGCCAACGTCCTGACTTTC.

The chain joins TRBV28 to TRBJ2-1; D unresolved. Between the trimmed V and J ends, which lost 8 bases and 8 bases, there was a span of 13 bases. Germline loops: CDR1 MDHEN, CDR2 SYDVKM. CDR3 length: 12 residues. The CDR3 region has the DNA TGTGCCAGCCGCGGCCCCCGCCATGAGCAGTTCTTC. Translated, it gives CASRGPRHEQFF.

The gene calls are TRBV2 and TRBJ2-2; the D gene is possibly TRBD2 (6 bases). Trimming pared 5 bases from V and 3 bases from J, leaving 16 bases between. Germline loops: CDR1 SNHLY, CDR2 FYNNEI. The CDR3 consists of 16 residues. CDR3 region: CASSFPGTGDTGELFF. The CDR3 bases are TGTGCCAGCAGTTTTCCCGGGACTGGAGACACCGGGGAGCTGTTTTTT.

Worth noting for this clone: The sample holds other DNA sequences that translate to the same CDR3. The chain employs TRBV28 and TRBJ1-3; perhaps TRBD1 as D (5 bases). The germline V gene has CDR1 MDHEN and CDR2 SYDVKM. Trimming left V 8 bases short and J 8 bases short, with 19 bases between. The CDR3 length is 14 residues. The CDR3 sequence: CASGSLGGDDTIYF. In nucleotides, the CDR3 is TGTGCCAGCGGCTCCTTGGGAGGGGACGACACCATATATTTT.

The V and J genes are TRBV2 and TRBJ1-1; D gene unclear. Trimming stripped 1 base from V and 10 bases from J, with 7 bases between. The CDR3 runs to 11 residues. Germline assignment: CDR1 SNHLY and CDR2 FYNNEI. The CDR3, as DNA: TGTGCCAGCAGTGAAGGGATCCTAGCTTTCTTT. Amino acid sequence: CASSEGILAFF.

The chain uses TRBV7-2 and TRBJ2-7; D not certain. The germline V gene has CDR1 SGHTA and CDR2 FQGNSA. With 2 bases removed from V and 1 base from J, the gap between germline ends came to 3 bases. The CDR3 totals 12 residues. The CDR3 region has the DNA TGTGCCAGCAGCTTACCATCCTACGAGCAGTACTTC. It codes for CASSLPSYEQYF. The full variable domain, rest sourced from reference TRBV7-2 and TRBJ2-7, is GAGVSQSPSNKVTEKGKDVELRCDPISGHTALYWYRQSLGQGLEFLIYFQGNSAPDKSGLPSDRFSAERTGGSVSTLTIQRTQQEDSAVYLCASSLPSYEQYFGPGTRLTVT.

This chain uses TRBV4-3 with TRBJ2-1, with D uncertain. The V end was cut by 0 bases, the J end by 5 bases, with 8 bases between. CDR3 length: 14 amino acids. Germline lookup yields CDR1 LGHNA and CDR2 YSLEER. The CDR3 DNA is TGCGCCAGCAGCCAAGATTGGGCAGACAATGAGCAGTTCTTC. Its translation: CASSQDWADNEQFF.

This chain uses TRBV7-6 with TRBJ2-1, with a possible D match to TRBD2 (6 bases). CDR1 SGHVS and CDR2 FNYEAQ come from the germline V gene. The CDR3 extends over 13 amino acids. Trimming removed 7 bases at V and 8 bases at J, with 15 bases between. The CDR3 is CASTHRRDDEQFF. The CDR3 DNA follows: TGTGCCAGCACCCATCGGAGGGACGATGAGCAGTTCTTC.

V gene TRBV7-3 combines with J gene TRBJ1-1; D is uncertain. V was shortened by 0 bases and J by 0 bases, with 5 bases between the two germline ends. The CDR3 sequence is 14 residues long. Germline V lookup: CDR1 SGHTA, CDR2 FQGTGA. The DNA for the CDR3 is TGTGCCAGCAGCTTAACAGTAATGAACACTGAAGCTTTCTTT. This codes for CASSLTVMNTEAFF.

This chain links TRBV6-1 with TRBJ1-2, with D perhaps matching TRBD1 (6 bases). With 4 bases removed from V and 3 bases from J, the gap between germline ends came to 21 bases. CDR1 and CDR2 (germline): MNHNS, SASEGT. This CDR3 comprises 17 residues. In DNA, the CDR3 is TGTGCCAGCAGTGCAGCCTTCCGGGGGCTAGAGGACTATGGCTACACCTTC. Residues: CASSAAFRGLEDYGYTF.

As to this clone: Other DNA sequences in the same sample also yield this CDR3. V gene TRBV7-9 combines with J gene TRBJ2-1; weak D call: TRBD2 (5 bases). The V gene's germline CDR1 is SEHNR and CDR2 FQNEAQ (reference sequence). This CDR3 spans 14 amino acids. V was cut by 0 bases and J by 3 bases, with 6 bases left in between. CDR3 amino acids: CASSLAGSYNEQFF. Here the CDR3 DNA reads TGTGCCAGCAGCTTAGCAGGGAGCTACAATGAGCAGTTCTTC.